A single sample gave rise to the 30 T cell receptor beta chains below, sequenced in a study of beta chain features in type 1 diabetes. Study results and limitations: Among patients with Type 1 diabetes, TCRB CDR3s were moderately but significantly shorter in every one of the four CD4+ subsets.

Expressed TCRB transcripts were sequenced, since all the RNA that had been isolated was reverse transcribed. Clones were sequenced by immunoSEQ multiplex PCR, and TCRdb holds only the in-frame ones, with some missing. The sample lists 95,000 to 150,000 clones, about 16% seen once, with 2% to 2.5% in the top ten. These receptors' antigens are unknown. The sample was central memory CD4+ T cells from blood. These receptor sequences come from a man aged 25 to 40 with type 1 diabetes.

The chain links TRBV7-2 to TRBJ1-5; maybe TRBD1 (5 bases). Germline V gene lookup returns CDR1 SGHTA and CDR2 FQGNSA. Trimming took 1 base from V and 1 from J, leaving 8 bases between them. CDR3 length: 15 residues. CDR3 nucleotides: TGTGCCAGCAGCTTAGTGGGGGGGAGCAATCAGCCCCAGCATTTT. This sequence encodes CASSLVGGSNQPQHF.

The table lists this clone with a few counts. This chain links TRBV4-3 with TRBJ2-2, with 7 nucleotides matching TRBD2. The CDR3 contains 17 residues. The J segment lost 6 bases and the V segment lost 0 bases, leaving 10 bases of the junction unmatched. Germline CDR1 LGHNA, CDR2 YSLEER. The CDR3 nucleotides are TGCGCCAGCAGCCAAGAAACGGCTCGGGGAGGGGCCGGGGAGCTGTTTTTT. Protein sequence: CASSQETARGGAGELFF.

This clone showed up just a few times. V usage is TRBV4-3 and J usage is TRBJ2-6, with a possible D match to TRBD2 (6 bases). Per the germline V gene, CDR1 is LGHNA and CDR2 is YSLEER. V lost 7 bases and J 0 bases, leaving 16 bases between the germline ends. The CDR3 extends over 17 amino acids. CDR3 in DNA: TGCGCCAGCACCTCCGGACATAGCGGCTCTGGGGCCAACGTCCTGACTTTC. Protein: CASTSGHSGSGANVLTF.

The genes are TRBV5-1 and TRBJ2-5; D not certain. From germline, CDR1 is SGHRS and CDR2 YFSETQ. The V gene lost 4 bases and the J gene lost 0 bases, with 16 bases spanning the gap. The CDR3 is 16 residues long. The CDR3 DNA reads TGCGCCAGCAGCCAAGGACCCTCACCGTACCAAGAGACCCAGTACTTC. Protein sequence: CASSQGPSPYQETQYF.

This clone was picked up a small number of times. The chain links TRBV28 to TRBJ2-1; 7 positions match TRBD1. Germline CDR1 is MDHEN and CDR2 is SYDVKM. There are 14 residues in the CDR3. Trimming took 10 bases from V and 5 from J; bases not matched to a gene: 11. CDR3 sequence: CATATPGGHNEQFF. The CDR3 nucleotides are TGTGCCACTGCCACCCCAGGGGGTCACAATGAGCAGTTCTTC. Together with reference TRBV28 and TRBJ2-1, the CDR3 gives the full variable domain: DVKVTQSSRYLVKRTGEKVFLECVQDMDHENMFWYRQDPGLGLRLIYFSYDVKMKEKGDIPEGYSVSREKKERFSLILESASTNQTSMYLCATATPGGHNEQFFGPGTRLTVL.

V is TRBV11-3 and J is TRBJ2-3; a weak D match, TRBD1 (6 bases). V shed 4 bases and J shed 4 bases, with 15 bases lying between them. This CDR3 is built from 15 residues. The germline V gene has CDR1 SGHNT and CDR2 YENEEA. CDR3 DNA sequence: TGTGCCAGCAGCTCCTTCAGGGGTAGGTCAGATACGCAGTATTTT. Its translation: CASSSFRGRSDTQYF.

This clone was seen more than once but under ten times. The gene calls are TRBV18 and TRBJ1-2, with D hard to call. The CDR3 runs 15 residues. Germline assignment: CDR1 KGHSH and CDR2 LQKENI. V dropped 2 bases and J dropped 2 bases, with 12 bases sitting between them. CDR3 protein: CASSPSPGENYGYTF. The CDR3 DNA is TGTGCCAGCTCACCAAGTCCCGGGGAGAACTATGGCTACACCTTC.

The chain combines TRBV6-5 with TRBJ1-1; TRBD1 matches at 8 bases. The CDR3 covers 14 residues. Germline CDR1 and CDR2: MNHEY and SVGAGI. J gave up 4 bases and V 2 bases, and 3 bases lay outside the gene matches. CDR3 protein: CASSYHRGGTEAFF. DNA for the CDR3: TGTGCCAGCAGTTACCACAGGGGGGGCACTGAAGCTTTCTTT.

The chain is built from TRBV10-3 and TRBJ2-7; no reliable D call. V lost 10 bases, J lost 3 bases, and 10 bases lay in between. The CDR3 is 11 amino acids. Germline V gene sequence: CDR1 ENHRY, CDR2 SYGVKD. CDR3: CATTDNYEQYF. The CDR3 coding sequence is TGTGCCACAACGGATAACTACGAGCAGTACTTC.

Ten or more counts support this clone. Other DNA sequences in this specimen translate into the identical CDR3. This sequence joins TRBV18 and TRBJ2-3; no definite D call. The CDR3 has 12 residues. The V end lost 3 bases, the J end lost 2 bases, and 3 bases lay between the germline ends. The germline V gene has CDR1 KGHSH and CDR2 LQKENI. This chain's CDR3 is CASSPTTDTQYF. CDR3 DNA sequence: TGTGCCAGCTCACCCACCACAGATACGCAGTATTTT.

This clone was observed a handful of times. The genes are TRBV7-9 and TRBJ2-3; 7 bases agree with TRBD2. Trimming removed 11 bases from V and 2 bases from J; junction bases left unmatched: 16. The CDR3 is made up of 16 amino acids. CDR1 is SEHNR and CDR2 is FQNEAQ in the germline V gene (reference sequence). The CDR3 DNA is TGTGCCGCCCCTAGGTGGGAGGGCCCGGACACAGATACGCAGTATTTT. Protein product: CAAPRWEGPDTDTQYF.

This clone appeared many times. The rearrangement uses TRBV2 and TRBJ2-2; D gene unclear. Germline CDR1 SNHLY, CDR2 FYNNEI. V lost 2 bases, J lost 7 bases, and 5 bases lay in between. This CDR3 spans 12 amino acids. The CDR3 here is CASSESGGELFF. The CDR3 DNA follows: TGTGCCAGCAGTGAATCGGGCGGGGAGCTGTTTTTT.

A word on this clone: An end of the junction does not agree with germline; a read error may underlie this. The rearrangement joins TRBV7-9 to TRBJ1-2, with D unclear. The CDR3 loop spans 16 amino acids. Germline CDR1 is SEHNR and CDR2 is FQNEAQ (reference sequence). The DNA for the CDR3 is TGTGCCAGCAGCTTAGTGGGGATGGATCCTATATTTGGCGACACCTTC. This translates into CASSLVGMDPIFGDTF.

V is TRBV28 and J is TRBJ2-3; TRBD2 matches 9 bases. This CDR3 has 15 amino acids. CDR1 is MDHEN, CDR2 SYDVKM, per germline. V trimming: 6 bases; J trimming: 0 bases; junction bases outside the gene matches: 4. DNA of the CDR3: TGTGCCAGCAGCCCTAGCGGGATGAGCACAGATACGCAGTATTTT. Its protein is CASSPSGMSTDTQYF. Full variable domain (rest looked up from reference TRBV28 and TRBJ2-3): DVKVTQSSRYLVKRTGEKVFLECVQDMDHENMFWYRQDPGLGLRLIYFSYDVKMKEKGDIPEGYSVSREKKERFSLILESASTNQTSMYLCASSPSGMSTDTQYFGPGTRLTVL.

This clone turned up a few times. The V and J genes are TRBV7-3 and TRBJ2-3, with D perhaps matching TRBD1 (5 bases). V was clipped by 9 bases and J by 1 base, with 11 bases between them. The CDR3 is made up of 13 amino acids. Germline V gene sequence: CDR1 SGHTA, CDR2 FQGTGA. CDR3 nucleotide sequence: TGTGCCAGTGGGGCCCCTGGCACAGATACGCAGTATTTT. Translated: CASGAPGTDTQYF.

The chain combines TRBV7-8 with TRBJ1-4, with D perhaps TRBD1 (5 bases). Deletions cut 5 bases from V and 1 base from J, with 11 bases between. Germline-derived CDR1 and CDR2 are SGHVS and FQNEAQ. The CDR3 extends over 15 amino acids. CDR3 sequence (DNA): TGTGCCAGCAGCGCCCGGGGGGTAACTAATGAAAAACTGTTTTTT. Translated: CASSARGVTNEKLFF.

CDR3 loop: CASRRGPFSYNEQFF. CDR3 nucleotide sequence: TGTGCCAGCAGGAGGGGTCCCTTCTCCTACAATGAGCAGTTCTTC. This rearrangement joins TRBV11-3 to TRBJ2-1, with D perhaps assigned TRBD1 or TRBD2 (5 bases each). This CDR3 has 15 residues. V was trimmed by 6 bases and J by 0 bases, leaving 12 bases between them. Per the germline V gene, CDR1 is SGHNT and CDR2 is YENEEA. The full variable domain, rest sourced from reference TRBV11-3 and TRBJ2-1, is EAGVVQSPRYKIIEKKQPVAFWCNPISGHNTLYWYLQNLGQGPELLIRYENEEAVDDSQLPKDRFSAERLKGVDSTLKIQPAELGDSAVYLCASRRGPFSYNEQFFGPGTRLTVL.

This chain links TRBV27 with TRBJ2-1; D is possibly TRBD1 or TRBD2 (5 bases each). The germline gives CDR1 MNHEY, CDR2 SMNVEV (reference sequence). The CDR3 runs 17 residues. Trimming removed 5 bases at V and 9 bases at J, with 26 bases between. Written as DNA, the CDR3 is TGTGCCAGCAGTCCCCGCCGGGCAGGGACCGCTGGGGGTGAGCAGTTCTTC. It specifies CASSPRRAGTAGGEQFF.

This clone is medium-sized. The chain uses TRBV7-9 and TRBJ1-6, with 8 bases lining up with TRBD1. The CDR3 has 17 residues. Germline loops: CDR1 SEHNR, CDR2 FQNEAQ (reference sequence). V trimming: 4 bases; J trimming: 6 bases; junction bases outside the gene matches: 11. CDR3 DNA: TGTGCCAGCAGCTCTAACGCCGGACAGGGTGGTAATTCACCCCTCCACTTT. Its translation is CASSSNAGQGGNSPLHF.

This clone was recorded a few times. The rearrangement joins TRBV14 to TRBJ2-1, with unresolved D. Deletions cut 4 bases from V and 1 base from J, with 11 bases between. The CDR3 totals 15 residues. Per the germline V gene, CDR1 is SGHDN and CDR2 is FVKESK. Here the CDR3 DNA reads TGTGCCAGCAGCCCTGCCGATCCATCCTACAATGAGCAGTTCTTC. As protein: CASSPADPSYNEQFF.

This clone was counted a few times. The chain combines TRBV25-1 with TRBJ2-1, with 7 bases aligning to TRBD2. From germline, CDR1 is MGHDK and CDR2 SYGVNS. The CDR3 has 12 residues. The J segment lost 11 bases and the V segment lost 2 bases, leaving 3 bases of the junction unmatched. This CDR3 reads CASSEGEGKQFF. The DNA for the CDR3 is TGTGCCAGCAGTGAAGGGGAGGGCAAGCAGTTCTTC.

V is TRBV7-2 and J is TRBJ2-3, with D perhaps being TRBD1 or TRBD2 (7 bases each). The V gene's germline CDR1 is SGHTA and CDR2 FQGNSA. The CDR3 totals 15 residues. V shed 4 bases and J shed 4 bases, with 15 bases lying between them. The CDR3 region is CASSSGGGWADTQYF. The CDR3 DNA sequence: TGTGCCAGCAGCTCAGGGGGGGGCTGGGCAGATACGCAGTATTTT.

Concerning this clone itself: A much larger clone lies one base from this, so it may be a read error. The chain combines TRBV30 with TRBJ2-3; D is unclear. Trimming cost V 5 bases and J 6 bases, with 9 bases left between them. The CDR3 runs 11 residues. Germline CDR1 GTSNPN, CDR2 SVGIG (reference sequence). DNA for the CDR3: TGTGCCTGGGCTTTCGGGGATACGCAGTATTTT. Its protein is CAWAFGDTQYF. Variable domain in full (rest from reference TRBV30 and TRBJ2-3): SQTIHQWPATLVQPVGSPLSLECTVEGTSNPNLYWYRQAAGRGLQLLFYSVGIGQISSEVPQNLSASRPQDRQFILSSKKLLLSDSGFYLCAWAFGDTQYFGPGTRLTVL.

With regard to this clone: Other nucleotide sequences in the sample specify the same CDR3. The chain combines TRBV7-2 with TRBJ2-5; no definite D call. The CDR3 covers 12 residues. Germline V CDR1 and CDR2: SGHTA, FQGNSA. The ends were cut back, 3 bases at V and 5 bases at J, with 7 bases in the middle. CDR3 residues: CASSLGRETQYF. CDR3 coding DNA: TGTGCCAGCAGCTTGGGCAGGGAGACCCAGTACTTC. The whole variable domain, remainder taken from reference TRBV7-2 and TRBJ2-5, is GAGVSQSPSNKVTEKGKDVELRCDPISGHTALYWYRQSLGQGLEFLIYFQGNSAPDKSGLPSDRFSAERTGGSVSTLTIQRTQQEDSAVYLCASSLGRETQYFGPGTRLLVL.

This rearrangement joins TRBV15 to TRBJ1-5, with a tentative D call TRBD1 (5 bases). V was trimmed by 0 bases and J by 3 bases, leaving 9 bases between them. The CDR3 length is 15 residues. CDR1 LNHNV and CDR2 YYDKDF come from the germline V gene (reference sequence). The CDR3 reads CATSRDGGANQPQHF. The CDR3 nucleotides are TGTGCCACCAGCAGAGATGGAGGGGCCAATCAGCCCCAGCATTTT.

The V and J genes are TRBV10-3 and TRBJ2-1, with TRBD1 matching 7 bases. V gave up 6 bases and J gave up 5 bases; unmatched junction bases: 4. This CDR3 has 13 residues. Germline assignment: CDR1 ENHRY and CDR2 SYGVKD. CDR3 loop: CAISGQANNEQFF. CDR3 nucleotide sequence: TGTGCCATCAGCGGACAGGCGAACAATGAGCAGTTCTTC.

Comments on this clone: Other DNA sequences in this sample translate to the same CDR3. V gene TRBV7-2 combines with J gene TRBJ2-5; 9 bases agree with TRBD2. V trimming: 6 bases; J trimming: 4 bases; junction bases outside the gene matches: 6. The CDR3 consists of 14 residues. CDR1 and CDR2 (germline): SGHTA, FQGNSA. CDR3 nucleotide sequence: TGTGCCAGCAGTTTTACTAGCGGGCCAGAGACCCAGTACTTC. Translated: CASSFTSGPETQYF.

The V call is TRBV13, the J call TRBJ1-2; 9 bases agree with TRBD1. Germline CDR1 PRHDT, CDR2 FYEKMQ (reference sequence). V lost 5 bases and J lost 5; bases outside the gene matches: 6. This CDR3 contains 14 residues. CDR3 coding DNA: TGTGCCAGCAGCCCGCGACAGGGGGGTTATGGCTACACCTTC. It specifies CASSPRQGGYGYTF.

This clone has more than one count but fewer than ten. This chain links TRBV5-6 with TRBJ2-7; D gene unclear. Germline lookup yields CDR1 SGHDT and CDR2 YYEEEE. The CDR3 runs to 13 residues. Deletions cut 2 bases from V and 3 bases from J, with 9 bases between. The CDR3 spells CASSLGRYYEQYF. The CDR3 nucleotides read TGTGCCAGCAGCTTAGGCAGATACTACGAGCAGTACTTC.

The chain recombines TRBV2 with TRBJ2-3, with D perhaps matching TRBD2 (5 bases). This CDR3 has 13 residues. The V gene lost 7 bases and the J gene lost 5 bases, with 13 bases spanning the gap. In germline, CDR1 is SNHLY, CDR2 FYNNEI. This CDR3 reads CASKKDSVDTQYF. The CDR3 nucleotides read TGTGCCAGCAAAAAGGACTCGGTAGATACGCAGTATTTT.